The 5 T cell receptor beta chains below all came from one sample that was sequenced in a study of blood T cell repertoires in COVID-19. Some clones are missing from TCRdb's copy, which holds only in-frame ones; the method was immunoSEQ multiplex PCR. This sample yields roughly 260,000 clones, of which about 85% are seen a single time; 2.2% belongs to the top ten. Sequencing input: peripheral blood. Source of these receptors: a woman aged 45 to 65 who had recovered from COVID-19.

The chain joins TRBV7-2 to TRBJ2-1, with 9 nucleotides matching TRBD2. V trimming: 1 base; J trimming: 0 bases; junction bases outside the gene matches: 7. The CDR3 length is 18 residues. CDR1 SGHTA and CDR2 FQGNSA come from the germline V gene. In DNA form, the CDR3 reads TGTGCCAGCAGCTTAGAACTAGCGGGTGCAAGCTCCTACAATGAGCAGTTCTTC. This gives the protein CASSLELAGASSYNEQFF.

The chain uses TRBV30 and TRBJ1-6, with D perhaps TRBD1 (5 bases). Germline-derived CDR1 and CDR2 are GTSNPN and SVGIG (reference sequence). The V end lost 6 bases, the J end lost 7 bases, and 22 bases lay between the germline ends. The CDR3 has 16 amino acids. CDR3 sequence reads: CACRGGSGPRNSPLHF. The CDR3 nucleotides are TGTGCCTGCCGGGGGGGTTCCGGACCGAGGAATTCACCCCTCCACTTT.

This clone has more than one count but fewer than ten. V usage is TRBV7-9 and J usage is TRBJ1-1; 7 bases agree with TRBD1. The CDR3 totals 15 residues. V dropped 4 bases and J dropped 4; count of bases not matched to a gene: 9. Germline V gene data show CDR1 as SEHNR and CDR2 as FQNEAQ (reference sequence). The CDR3 reads CASSYDRAGGTEAFF. In DNA form, the CDR3 reads TGTGCCAGCAGCTACGACAGGGCGGGAGGCACTGAAGCTTTCTTT.

The chain uses TRBV28 and TRBJ2-7; D gene unclear. Germline-derived CDR1 and CDR2 are MDHEN and SYDVKM. The V end lost 1 base, the J end lost 0 bases, and 7 bases lay between the germline ends. The CDR3 has 14 amino acids. CDR3 nucleotide sequence: TGTGCCAGCAGTTTATACAGCTTCTCCTACGAGCAGTACTTC. This encodes CASSLYSFSYEQYF.

The chain combines TRBV11-3 with TRBJ2-2, with a weak D call TRBD2 (6 bases). The CDR3 runs 15 residues. Germline V lookup: CDR1 SGHNT, CDR2 YENEEA. The ends were cut back, 1 base at V and 2 bases at J, with 8 bases in the middle. The CDR3 DNA sequence: TGTGCCAGCAGCTTAGGCGGGGCCAACACCGGGGAGCTGTTTTTT. This codes for CASSLGGANTGELFF.